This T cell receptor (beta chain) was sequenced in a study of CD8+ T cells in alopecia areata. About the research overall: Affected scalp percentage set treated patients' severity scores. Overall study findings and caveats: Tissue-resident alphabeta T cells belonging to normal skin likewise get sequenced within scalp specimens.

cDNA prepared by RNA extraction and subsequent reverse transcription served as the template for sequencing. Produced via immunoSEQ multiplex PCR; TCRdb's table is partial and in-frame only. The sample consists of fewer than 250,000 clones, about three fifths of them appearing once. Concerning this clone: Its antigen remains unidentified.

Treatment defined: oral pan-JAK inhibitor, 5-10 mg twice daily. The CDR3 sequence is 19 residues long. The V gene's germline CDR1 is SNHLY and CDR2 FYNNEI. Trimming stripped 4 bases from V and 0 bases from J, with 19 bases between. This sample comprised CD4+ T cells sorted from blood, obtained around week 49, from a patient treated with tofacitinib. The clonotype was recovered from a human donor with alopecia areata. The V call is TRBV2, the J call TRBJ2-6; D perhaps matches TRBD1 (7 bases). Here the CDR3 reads CASSALNRGLNSGANVLTF. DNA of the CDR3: TGTGCCAGCAGTGCGTTAAACAGGGGACTTAACTCTGGGGCCAACGTCCTGACTTTC. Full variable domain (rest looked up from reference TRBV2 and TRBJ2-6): EPEVTQTPSHQVTQMGQEVILRCVPISNHLYFYWYRQILGQKVEFLVSFYNNEISEKSEIFDDQFSVERPDGSNFTLKIRSTKLEDSAMYFCASSALNRGLNSGANVLTFGAGSRLTVL.